The T cell receptor (beta chain) described here comes from a study of T cells in Graves' hyperthyroidism and ophthalmopathy. RNA transcripts provided the source from which TCR beta CDR3 regions were amplified. An initial round of RT-PCR targeting the TCR CDR3 relied on the HTBI primer set. TCRdb re-called the multiplex PCR reads with MiXCR, one entry per CDR3 protein. The sample has approximately 250,000 distinct CDR3 sequences; around 26% are singletons. After removal of 8 bases from V and 5 bases from J, the junction contained 9 bases not matched to a gene. Germline CDR1 is MDHEN and CDR2 is SYDVKM. The CDR3 is 14 amino acids.

The sequence was collected from a woman aged 40 to 49 with Graves' ophthalmopathy. The chain combines TRBV28 with TRBJ1-2; TRBD1 aligns across 9 bases. Sequenced sample: blood. This CDR3 reads CASEKSGTGYGYTF. In DNA, the CDR3 is TGTGCCAGCGAAAAGTCCGGGACAGGGTATGGCTACACCTTC.